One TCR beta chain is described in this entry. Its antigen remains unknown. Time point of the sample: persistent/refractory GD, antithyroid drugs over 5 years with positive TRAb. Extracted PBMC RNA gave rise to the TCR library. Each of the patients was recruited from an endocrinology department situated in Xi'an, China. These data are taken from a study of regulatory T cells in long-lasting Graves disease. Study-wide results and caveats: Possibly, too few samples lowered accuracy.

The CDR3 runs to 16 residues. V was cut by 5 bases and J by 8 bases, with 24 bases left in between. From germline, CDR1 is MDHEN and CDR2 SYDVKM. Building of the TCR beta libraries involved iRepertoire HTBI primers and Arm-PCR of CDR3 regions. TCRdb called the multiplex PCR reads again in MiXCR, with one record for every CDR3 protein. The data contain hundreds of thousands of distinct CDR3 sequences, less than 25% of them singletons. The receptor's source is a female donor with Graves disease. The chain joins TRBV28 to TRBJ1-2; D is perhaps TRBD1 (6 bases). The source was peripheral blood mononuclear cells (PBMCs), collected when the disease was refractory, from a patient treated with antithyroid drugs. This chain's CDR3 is CASSLMPPKGGRGYTF. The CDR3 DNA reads TGTGCCAGCAGTCTCATGCCTCCAAAAGGGGGACGGGGCTACACCTTC.